This entry describes one T cell receptor (beta chain). Antigen unknown. One end of the junction varies from germline; a read error may be responsible. The template was RNA from unsorted bulk tissue. More than 3 cm separated this lung sample from the edge of the tumor. The record originates from a study of tumor and adjacent non-tumor tissue in lung cancer. About the study: Histology: 12 adenocarcinoma, a couple of squamous cell carcinoma, 1 small cell lung cancer.

The library came from three nested PCR rounds adapted from ARM-PCR protocols. TCRdb re-analysed the multiplex PCR reads in MiXCR, keeping a single row per CDR3 protein. The sample yields about 98,000 distinct CDR3 sequences, 80% seen once. Broader study findings: Shorter survival was associated with higher TCR diversity in tumors. In normal lung, the top 100 clones were significantly more dominant than in tumor. Tumor tissue had significantly higher TCR diversity than normal lung.

Input material: distant non-tumor lung tissue. The receptor was isolated from a man aged 55 to 70 with small cell lung cancer.

The CDR3 nucleotides are TGTGTCAGCAGTCCCGGGACAGTCAGTCACACTGAAGCCTTCTTT. Its protein is CVSSPGTVSHTEAFF. This rearrangement joins TRBV6-5 to TRBJ1-1; 7 nucleotides align to TRBD1. Germline CDR1 reads MNHEY; CDR2 reads SVGAGI. The CDR3 extends over 15 amino acids.